The source of this T cell receptor (beta chain) is a study of glioma-infiltrating T cells. TCR alpha and beta CDR3 regions were amplified from RNA using iRepertoire nested multiplex PCR. TCRdb reprocessed the multiplex PCR reads with MiXCR, giving one entry per CDR3 protein. There are more than 350,000 distinct CDR3 sequences in the sample; approximately 42% occur only once, and around 12% lies in the top ten. In its sample, this clonotype was seen a few times. The clonotype was recovered from a human donor with low-grade glioma or glioblastoma, undergoing nonglioma brain surgery, or in good health (not recorded which). The material sequenced was glioma tissue, nonneoplastic brain tissue, or PBMCs (not recorded which).

The CDR3, as DNA: TGTGCCATCAGTGAGTCGAGTCTAGCGGACTACGAGCAGTACTTC. Translation gives CAISESSLADYEQYF. The V gene is TRBV10-3, the J gene TRBJ2-7; 7 bases fit TRBD2. CDR3 length: 15 amino acids. The germline CDR1 and CDR2 sequences are ENHRY and SYGVKD. V was pared by 0 bases and J by 3 bases, with 5 bases of the junction left unmatched.